The 7 T cell receptor beta chains reported below all come from one sample, sequenced in a study of radiotherapy plus CTLA-4 blockade in lung cancer. Sequencing was performed with immunoSEQ multiplex PCR; in TCRdb, only in-frame clones are kept and a portion is missing. The table shows almost 55,000 clones, with approximately 79% occurring only once. Sequences were derived from peripheral blood, sampled from a patient treated with radiotherapy plus ipilimumab. Receptors were obtained from a human donor with non-small cell lung cancer who had a partial response to radiotherapy plus ipilimumab.

The chain uses TRBV19 and TRBJ2-3; 13 bases align to TRBD2. V dropped 5 bases and J dropped 4; count of bases not matched to a gene: 15. The CDR3 has 19 amino acids. Germline CDR1 reads LNHDA; CDR2 reads SQIVND (reference sequence). For the CDR3, the DNA is TGTGCCAGTAGTCAGACTAGCGGGGGGACATTTGAGGTGGCAGATACGCAGTATTTT. Translation gives CASSQTSGGTFEVADTQYF.

CDR3 nucleotides: TGTGCCAGCAGCTTGGTTCGAGGAACCCAGACCCAGTACTTC. It yields the protein CASSLVRGTQTQYF. The chain employs TRBV5-4 and TRBJ2-5; D call uncertain. The CDR3 totals 14 residues. Trimming took off 0 bases at V and 6 bases at J, with 12 bases between the two ends. Germline V CDR1 and CDR2: SGHNT, YYREEE (reference sequence).

This clone was seen only a few times. This sequence joins TRBV7-2 and TRBJ2-7; D uncertain. V was shortened by 4 bases and J by 0 bases, with 13 bases between the two germline ends. CDR3 size: 15 residues. Germline V gene data show CDR1 as SGHTA and CDR2 as FQGNSA. CDR3 nucleotide sequence: TGTGCCAGCAGCTCAAATCTACGATACTCCTACGAGCAGTACTTC. It specifies CASSSNLRYSYEQYF. Full variable domain (rest looked up from reference TRBV7-2 and TRBJ2-7): GAGVSQSPSNKVTEKGKDVELRCDPISGHTALYWYRQSLGQGLEFLIYFQGNSAPDKSGLPSDRFSAERTGGSVSTLTIQRTQQEDSAVYLCASSSNLRYSYEQYFGPGTRLTVT.

The gene calls are TRBV15 and TRBJ2-2; 9 nucleotides agree with TRBD1. The CDR3 runs 15 residues. Germline CDR1 reads LNHNV; CDR2 reads YYDKDF (reference sequence). V dropped 6 bases and J dropped 2; count of bases not matched to a gene: 4. The CDR3: CATRRGQGNTGELFF. The CDR3 DNA is TGTGCCACCAGAAGGGGACAGGGAAACACCGGGGAGCTGTTTTTT.

This chain uses TRBV25-1 with TRBJ2-3; 10 bases agree with TRBD1. After removal of 5 bases from V and 4 bases from J, the junction contained 6 bases not matched to a gene. The germline CDR1 and CDR2 sequences are MGHDK and SYGVNS. This CDR3 contains 15 residues. As DNA, the CDR3 is TGTGCCAGCAGTCTCCGGGACAGGGGCGCAGATACGCAGTATTTT. Encoded protein: CASSLRDRGADTQYF.

The rearrangement links TRBV6-1 to TRBJ2-5; 8 bases are shared with TRBD1. There are 14 residues in the CDR3. Looked up from germline, CDR1 is MNHNS and CDR2 is SASEGT. V lost 3 bases to trimming and J lost 1 base; unmatched junction nucleotides: 1. CDR3 region: CASSDRGLQETQYF. Written as DNA, the CDR3 is TGTGCCAGCAGTGACAGGGGGCTCCAAGAGACCCAGTACTTC.

The rearrangement uses TRBV10-1 and TRBJ2-2; 8 bases map to TRBD2. Trimming cost V 3 bases and J 7 bases; bases outside gene matches: 7. The CDR3 has 15 amino acids. Germline V gene data show CDR1 as WNHNN and CDR2 as SYGVQD (reference sequence). CDR3 loop: CASSDLRGGDGELFF. CDR3 nucleotide sequence: TGCGCCAGCAGTGACCTCCGGGGGGGCGACGGGGAGCTGTTTTTT.